This T cell receptor (beta chain) was recorded in a study of identical twins. Each CDR3 protein is one row after TCRdb ran MiXCR on the 5' RACE reads. This repertoire shows about 200,000 distinct CDR3 sequences, approximately 15% found once; its top ten account for around 40%. This clonotype was seen repeatedly, ten times or more. V lost 4 bases, J lost 1 base, and 13 bases lay in between. The germline V gene has CDR1 LGHDT and CDR2 YNNKEL (reference sequence). The CDR3 totals 15 residues. These same data were also listed under a study on T cells expressing NK-cell markers. That report adds: Sorted CD3+CD56-NKG2C+, CD3+CD56+NKG2C- and CD3+CD56+NKG2C+ T cells were the source of the TCR beta repertoires. Sequencing covered eight donors, seven HCMV-seropositive and one seronegative.

Sequenced: CD8+ T cells sorted from blood. The V call is TRBV3-1, the J call TRBJ2-5, with D possibly matching TRBD2 (5 bases). This receptor was identified in a woman aged 18-30 years in good health. In nucleotides, the CDR3 is TGTGCCAGCAGCCCCGGCGAGGGAAGCCAAGAGACCCAGTACTTC. Its translation: CASSPGEGSQETQYF.